This T cell receptor beta chain was sequenced for a study of T cell responses to AZD1222 COVID-19 vaccine. Notes on the study in general: The breadth and depth of Spike-specific TCRs increased once two AZD1222 doses had been given. Close to half of all spike-specific TCRs reportedly target regions of the variants that are unmutated. Mostly white British, mostly female donors; authors suggested clonal diversity may be underestimated.

Notes on this clone: What it recognizes is unknown.

V was clipped by 7 bases and J by 0 bases; unmatched bases: 2. Germline loops: CDR1 MNHEY, CDR2 SVGAGI. This CDR3 spans 13 amino acids. Method: immunoSEQ multiplex PCR; TCRdb's copy keeps in-frame clones and lacks some. The sample shows 110,000 or so clones, approximately 89% of them seen only once. Second-dose timings of about 4 or about 12 weeks were pooled. The receptor was isolated from an adult who received the AZD1222 COVID-19 vaccine. This rearrangement joins TRBV6-5 to TRBJ1-2, with 7 nucleotides matching TRBD1. The sample in question was peripheral blood, obtained 28 days after the second AZD1222 dose. The CDR3 reads CASTGQANYGYTF. In DNA form, the CDR3 reads TGTGCCAGCACCGGACAGGCTAACTATGGCTACACCTTC.